This is a list of T cell receptor beta chains from one sample in a study of cytomegalovirus exposure and HLA in healthy donors. The assay was immunoSEQ multiplex PCR, and TCRdb's table has in-frame clones only and misses some. There are about 21,000 clones in the sample; about 80% occur only once, and 7.4% lies in the top ten. The sequenced sample consisted of PBMCs. These receptors were taken from a man between 60 and 75 years old in good health and CMV-seronegative. Both conserved end residues are part of each CDR3. The D gene is left open where the match is weak. Rows may omit the clone size; those that give it use once, few, many or a size class.

j_call: TRBJ1-2; v_call: TRBV9; d_call: TRBD1; clone_size: .; cdr3_nt: TGTGCCAGCAGCGTCGACAGGGTCTCTAACTATGGCTACACCTTC; cdr3_aa: CASSVDRVSNYGYTF
j_call: TRBJ1-4; v_call: TRBV2; d_call: .; clone_size: .; cdr3_nt: TGTGCCAGCAGTGAGGGGGGAACTAATGAAAAACTGTTTTTT; cdr3_aa: CASSEGGTNEKLFF
j_call: TRBJ2-6; v_call: TRBV28; d_call: TRBD2; clone_size: few; cdr3_nt: TGTGCCAGCAGGACGGGGGGGTCTGGGGCCAACGTCCTGACTTTC; cdr3_aa: CASRTGGSGANVLTF
j_call: TRBJ2-7; v_call: TRBV4-3; d_call: TRBD2; clone_size: .; cdr3_nt: TGCGCCAGCAGCCCCGGACTAGCGGGAGGTTGGGACGAGCAGTACTTC; cdr3_aa: CASSPGLAGGWDEQYF
j_call: TRBJ1-6; v_call: TRBV28; d_call: .; clone_size: .; cdr3_nt: TGTGCCAGCAGTTCCCCCCCTCGGCTCCACTTT; cdr3_aa: CASSSPPRLHF
j_call: TRBJ1-3; v_call: TRBV18; d_call: .; clone_size: .; cdr3_nt: TGTCCCAGCTCACCAAGTCATGGCGGTGGAAACACCATATATTTT; cdr3_aa: CPSSPSHGGGNTIYF
j_call: TRBJ2-3; v_call: TRBV7-2; d_call: .; clone_size: .; cdr3_nt: TGTGCCAGCAGCTTAGTGGGGGGGGCGGCGGATACGCAGTATTTT; cdr3_aa: CASSLVGGAADTQYF
j_call: TRBJ2-5; v_call: TRBV12-5; d_call: .; clone_size: .; cdr3_nt: TGTCCTAGTGGTTTGGTACGGATAGCGAGAAAGACCCAGTACTTC; cdr3_aa: CPSGLVRIARKTQYF
j_call: TRBJ2-2; v_call: TRBV5-1; d_call: .; clone_size: .; cdr3_nt: TGCGCCAGCAGGACTACCACAGCGAACACCGGGGAGCTGTTTTTT; cdr3_aa: CASRTTTANTGELFF
j_call: TRBJ1-1; v_call: TRBV5-1; d_call: .; clone_size: .; cdr3_nt: TGCGCCAGCAGCCCTACCGGGACAAGGAACACTGAAGCTTTCTTT; cdr3_aa: CASSPTGTRNTEAFF
j_call: TRBJ1-5; v_call: TRBV28; d_call: TRBD1; clone_size: .; cdr3_nt: TGTGCCAGCAGATTACTCCTGGGACAGGGGATTCAGCCCCAGCATTTT; cdr3_aa: CASRLLLGQGIQPQHF
j_call: TRBJ2-7; v_call: TRBV15; d_call: .; clone_size: .; cdr3_nt: TGTGCCACCAGCAGGCCGGGGGGCGGGCAGTACTTC; cdr3_aa: CATSRPGGGQYF
j_call: TRBJ2-5; v_call: TRBV7-2; d_call: .; clone_size: .; cdr3_nt: TGTGCCAGCAGCTTAGATGGCCAGGGGGGACAGACCCAGTACTTC; cdr3_aa: CASSLDGQGGQTQYF
j_call: TRBJ2-1; v_call: TRBV6-1; d_call: .; clone_size: .; cdr3_nt: TGTGCCAGCAGTGACCCGGGACACTACAATGAGCAGTTCTTC; cdr3_aa: CASSDPGHYNEQFF
j_call: TRBJ2-2; v_call: TRBV4-3; d_call: .; clone_size: few; cdr3_nt: TGCGCCAGCAGCCGAACCGGGACAACGAACACCGGGGAGCTGTTTTTT; cdr3_aa: CASSRTGTTNTGELFF
j_call: TRBJ2-3; v_call: TRBV4-1; d_call: .; clone_size: .; cdr3_nt: TGCGCCAGCAGCCGACGGGGCGGGGCGGGGAGCACAGATACGCAGTATTTT; cdr3_aa: CASSRRGGAGSTDTQYF
j_call: TRBJ2-7; v_call: TRBV23-1; d_call: TRBD1; clone_size: .; cdr3_nt: TGCGCCAGCAGTCAACCGGGACAGGGGGTTCGGGAGCAGTACTTC; cdr3_aa: CASSQPGQGVREQYF
j_call: TRBJ1-4; v_call: TRBV9; d_call: TRBD1; clone_size: .; cdr3_nt: TGTGCCAGCAGCGTAGCGGGACAGGGTAATGAAAAACTGTTTTTT; cdr3_aa: CASSVAGQGNEKLFF
j_call: TRBJ2-3; v_call: TRBV2; d_call: TRBD2; clone_size: .; cdr3_nt: TGTGCCAGCAGTCCGACGATAACCTATCAGGCCTACAGCGGGGCTAGCACAGATACGCAGTATTTT; cdr3_aa: CASSPTITYQAYSGASTDTQYF
j_call: TRBJ2-3; v_call: TRBV18; d_call: .; clone_size: .; cdr3_nt: TGTGCCAGCTCACCCGCAGGGGCGGGCACAGATACGCAGTATTTT; cdr3_aa: CASSPAGAGTDTQYF
j_call: TRBJ2-1; v_call: TRBV6-6; d_call: TRBD2; clone_size: .; cdr3_nt: TGTGCCAGCAGTTACCTTGCGGGGGTAGGCAATGAGCAGTTCTTC; cdr3_aa: CASSYLAGVGNEQFF
j_call: TRBJ2-1; v_call: TRBV18; d_call: .; clone_size: .; cdr3_nt: TGTGCCAGTCTGGATCAGGGCAAAACCGGCTACAATGAGCAGTTCTTC; cdr3_aa: CASLDQGKTGYNEQFF
j_call: TRBJ1-6; v_call: TRBV6-5; d_call: .; clone_size: .; cdr3_nt: TGTGCCAGCAGTTACTGGAGGGGAGAGGAGCCTTCACCCCTCCACTTT; cdr3_aa: CASSYWRGEEPSPLHF
j_call: TRBJ1-1; v_call: TRBV4-1; d_call: .; clone_size: few; cdr3_nt: TGCGCCAGCAGCCAAGTTCTCCGTACAGCGAACACTGAAGCTTTCTTT; cdr3_aa: CASSQVLRTANTEAFF
j_call: TRBJ1-5; v_call: TRBV4-1; d_call: TRBD1; clone_size: once; cdr3_nt: TGCGCCAGCAGCCAAGAGGGACAGGGGGCAGGTCAGCCCCAGCATTTT; cdr3_aa: CASSQEGQGAGQPQHF
j_call: TRBJ2-7; v_call: TRBV6-1; d_call: TRBD1; clone_size: .; cdr3_nt: TGTGCCAGCAGTGAAAGTACAGGGGGATACGAGCAGTACTTC; cdr3_aa: CASSESTGGYEQYF
j_call: TRBJ1-5; v_call: TRBV18; d_call: .; clone_size: .; cdr3_nt: TGTGCCAGCTCACCAGATAGAAATCAGCCCCAGCATTTT; cdr3_aa: CASSPDRNQPQHF
j_call: TRBJ2-2; v_call: TRBV5-1; d_call: TRBD2; clone_size: .; cdr3_nt: TGCGCCAGCAGCGGCTGGACTAGCCTTCGCACCGGGGAGCTGTTTTTT; cdr3_aa: CASSGWTSLRTGELFF
j_call: TRBJ1-1; v_call: TRBV28; d_call: TRBD1; clone_size: .; cdr3_nt: TGTGCCAGCAGTCTCCGACAGGGGGCGGTCACTGAAGCTTTCTTT; cdr3_aa: CASSLRQGAVTEAFF
j_call: TRBJ1-2; v_call: TRBV6-4; d_call: .; clone_size: .; cdr3_nt: TGTGCCAGCAGTGACTCTTTCGAGTTAGGACAATTAAGCGGCTACACCTTC; cdr3_aa: CASSDSFELGQLSGYTF
j_call: TRBJ1-2; v_call: TRBV6-1; d_call: .; clone_size: .; cdr3_nt: TGTGCCAGCAGTGAAGTTGAGTGGCGGGCTGGAACTTTCCTACCTAGGGTCTATGGCTACACCTTC; cdr3_aa: CASSEVEWRAGTFLPRVYGYTF
j_call: TRBJ2-2; v_call: TRBV4-1; d_call: TRBD2; clone_size: .; cdr3_nt: TGCGCCAGCAGCCAAGATCCAGCGGGAGGCACCGGGGAGCTGTTTTTT; cdr3_aa: CASSQDPAGGTGELFF
j_call: TRBJ2-7; v_call: TRBV18; d_call: .; clone_size: .; cdr3_nt: TGTGCCAGCTCACTACAGAGCTCCTACGAGCAGTACTTC; cdr3_aa: CASSLQSSYEQYF
j_call: TRBJ1-5; v_call: TRBV7-9; d_call: TRBD1; clone_size: .; cdr3_nt: TGTGCCAGCAGCCCCGGGACAGGGGGTCAGCCCCAGCATTTT; cdr3_aa: CASSPGTGGQPQHF
j_call: TRBJ2-1; v_call: TRBV9; d_call: TRBD1; clone_size: .; cdr3_nt: TGTGCCAGCAGCGCTAGGAGTACAGGGGGCCAGAGGTCCTACAATGAGCAGTTCTTC; cdr3_aa: CASSARSTGGQRSYNEQFF
j_call: TRBJ1-4; v_call: TRBV19; d_call: .; clone_size: .; cdr3_nt: TGTGCCAGTAGTTTGACAGCGAGTAATGAAAAACTGTTTTTT; cdr3_aa: CASSLTASNEKLFF
j_call: TRBJ2-7; v_call: TRBV2; d_call: TRBD2; clone_size: .; cdr3_nt: TGTGCCAGCAGTGATCGGGACTACTACGAGCAGTACTTC; cdr3_aa: CASSDRDYYEQYF
j_call: TRBJ1-1; v_call: TRBV29-1; d_call: .; clone_size: .; cdr3_nt: TGCAGCGTTGTGCGCACTGAAGCTTTCTTT; cdr3_aa: CSVVRTEAFF
j_call: TRBJ2-3; v_call: TRBV11-1; d_call: .; clone_size: .; cdr3_nt: TGTGCCAGCAGCTTCGGGTACTCAGCTAGCACAGATACGCAGTATTTT; cdr3_aa: CASSFGYSASTDTQYF
j_call: TRBJ2-7; v_call: TRBV29-1; d_call: TRBD1; clone_size: .; cdr3_nt: TGCAGCGTCCAACCGACAGGGTTCAACGAGCAGTACTTC; cdr3_aa: CSVQPTGFNEQYF
j_call: TRBJ2-2; v_call: TRBV7-9; d_call: TRBD2; clone_size: .; cdr3_nt: TGTTCCAGCAGCTATGGACTAGAGGGGACCGGGGAGCTGTTTTTT; cdr3_aa: CSSSYGLEGTGELFF
j_call: TRBJ2-3; v_call: TRBV9; d_call: TRBD2; clone_size: .; cdr3_nt: TGTGCCAGCAGCGTAGCCAGCGGGAGCGCAGATACGCAGTATTTT; cdr3_aa: CASSVASGSADTQYF
j_call: TRBJ1-2; v_call: TRBV30; d_call: TRBD1; clone_size: .; cdr3_nt: TGTGCCCGAACAACGGGACAGGCGCTATCAGATGGCTACACCTTC; cdr3_aa: CARTTGQALSDGYTF
j_call: TRBJ1-6; v_call: TRBV28; d_call: .; clone_size: .; cdr3_nt: TGTGCCAGCAGTCCCCAGACCTATAATTCACCCCTCCACTTT; cdr3_aa: CASSPQTYNSPLHF
j_call: TRBJ2-5; v_call: TRBV13; d_call: TRBD1; clone_size: once; cdr3_nt: TGTGCCAGCAGCTTAGGCCGGCAGGGGGCAAAGTACTTC; cdr3_aa: CASSLGRQGAKYF
j_call: TRBJ2-7; v_call: TRBV7-6; d_call: .; clone_size: .; cdr3_nt: TGTGCCAGCAGCCAGTACAGGGACGAGCAGTACTTC; cdr3_aa: CASSQYRDEQYF
j_call: TRBJ2-5; v_call: TRBV10-1; d_call: .; clone_size: .; cdr3_nt: TGCCCCAGCAGTGAAGGCGGGCGGCCTCAAGAGACCCAGTACTTC; cdr3_aa: CPSSEGGRPQETQYF
j_call: TRBJ1-4; v_call: TRBV2; d_call: .; clone_size: few; cdr3_nt: TGTGCCAGCGAATTTGCACGGAATGAAAAACTGTTTTTT; cdr3_aa: CASEFARNEKLFF
j_call: TRBJ1-2; v_call: TRBV5-6; d_call: .; clone_size: .; cdr3_nt: TGTGCCAGCAGCCTACGGGGGGCAGCCCTAGGGCAGGGCTACACCTTC; cdr3_aa: CASSLRGAALGQGYTF
j_call: TRBJ2-1; v_call: TRBV5-6; d_call: TRBD2; clone_size: .; cdr3_nt: TGTGCCAGCAGCTTGGATGGCGGGAGGGTTGAGCAGTTCTTC; cdr3_aa: CASSLDGGRVEQFF
j_call: TRBJ2-5; v_call: TRBV5-4; d_call: TRBD1; clone_size: .; cdr3_nt: TGTGCCAGCAGCCCGGAACAGGGGGCGGGCCAAGAGACCCAGTACTTC; cdr3_aa: CASSPEQGAGQETQYF
j_call: TRBJ1-2; v_call: TRBV29-1; d_call: TRBD1; clone_size: .; cdr3_nt: TGCAGCGTGAACAGGGGCGATGGCTACACCTTC; cdr3_aa: CSVNRGDGYTF
j_call: TRBJ1-1; v_call: TRBV5-1; d_call: TRBD1; clone_size: few; cdr3_nt: TGCGCCAGCAGCTCCGGACAGGGGAACACTGAAGCTTTCTTT; cdr3_aa: CASSSGQGNTEAFF